This T cell receptor beta chain is drawn from a study of naive and memory T cell subsets. Study-wide findings and caveats: Possibly reflecting memory cells re-expressing CD45RA, a few larger clonotypes occurred in naive repertoires, especially CD8.

Two oligonucleotides, mixed equimolar, formed the beta constant-region primer covering TRBC1 and TRBC2. The ligated cDNA underwent four PCR rounds using SP2 and nested alpha and beta constant-region primers. TCRdb used MiXCR to reprocess the UMI-ligation and nested PCR reads, holding one entry per CDR3 protein. In the table there are under 150,000 distinct CDR3 sequences, about a fifth of which are singletons. This CDR3 spans 13 amino acids. The germline V gene has CDR1 MNHEY and CDR2 SMNVEV (reference sequence). V lost 5 bases, J lost 1 base, and 9 bases lay in between. Points on this clonotype: No antigen is known for it.

The chain combines TRBV27 with TRBJ2-7, with D hard to call. The receptor comes from a human donor in good health. The sequencing sample was made of naive CD8+ T cells from blood. The CDR3 nucleotides are TGTGCCAGCAGTATTCAGGCTTCCTACGAGCAGTACTTC. Residues: CASSIQASYEQYF.